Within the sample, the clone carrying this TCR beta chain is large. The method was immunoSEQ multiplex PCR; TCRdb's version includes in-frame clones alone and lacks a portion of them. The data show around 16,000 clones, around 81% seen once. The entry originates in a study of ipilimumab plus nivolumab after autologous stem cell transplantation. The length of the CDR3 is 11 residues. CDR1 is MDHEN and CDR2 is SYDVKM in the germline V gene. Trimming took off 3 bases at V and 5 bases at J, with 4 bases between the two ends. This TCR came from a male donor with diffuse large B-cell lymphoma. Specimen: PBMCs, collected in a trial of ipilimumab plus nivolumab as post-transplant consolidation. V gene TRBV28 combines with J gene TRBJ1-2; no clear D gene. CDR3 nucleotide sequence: TGTGCCAGCAGTTTTGGTTATGGCTACACCTTC. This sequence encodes CASSFGYGYTF.